These T cell receptor beta chains were read from a single sample in a study of T cells in Graves' hyperthyroidism and ophthalmopathy. TCRdb re-derived calls from the multiplex PCR reads in MiXCR, one entry per CDR3 protein. The repertoire holds fewer than 650,000 distinct CDR3 sequences, with 12% to 15% as singletons. The sample taken for sequencing was blood. All receptors come from a woman aged 40 to 50 with Graves' hyperthyroidism. The CDR3 runs from the conserved cysteine through the conserved F or W. The D gene is left open where the match is weak. The size field is filled for only some rows; it gives once, few, many or a size class.

v_gene	j_gene	abundance	d_gene	CDR3aa	CDR3nt
TRBV3-1	TRBJ2-1	many	TRBD2	CASDLAGGNEQFF	TGTGCCAGCGACCTAGCGGGCGGCAATGAGCAGTTCTTC
TRBV20-1	TRBJ2-7	many	-	CSATIIYEQYF	TGCAGTGCTACCATTATCTACGAGCAGTACTTC
TRBV3-1	TRBJ1-1	-	TRBD1	CASSPTTGWNTEAFF	TGTGCCAGCAGCCCCACGACAGGGTGGAACACTGAAGCTTTCTTT
TRBV12-3/TRBV12-4	TRBJ2-5	few	-	CASSLFESQTQYF	TGTGCCAGCAGTTTGTTTGAAAGTCAGACCCAGTACTTC
TRBV6-1	TRBJ2-3	many	-	CASNDAARGDTQYF	TGTGCCAGCAATGACGCCGCGAGGGGAGATACGCAGTATTTT
TRBV3-1	TRBJ2-3	many	TRBD2	CASSPGLAGGSTDTQYF	TGTGCCAGCAGCCCGGGACTAGCGGGAGGGAGCACAGATACGCAGTATTTT
TRBV2	TRBJ2-5	-	TRBD1	CASKDRQGETQYF	TGTGCCAGCAAGGACAGACAGGGGGAGACCCAGTACTTC
TRBV18	TRBJ2-5	many	-	CASSPNTDETQYF	TGTGCCAGCTCACCGAATACAGATGAGACCCAGTACTTC
TRBV29-1	TRBJ1-4	-	TRBD1	CSVLGTGRDEKLFF	TGCAGCGTCCTAGGGACAGGCCGGGATGAAAAACTGTTTTTT
TRBV27	TRBJ1-6	-	TRBD1	CASSPPGGPGNSPLHF	TGTGCCAGCAGCCCACCAGGGGGCCCGGGGAATTCACCCCTCCACTTT
TRBV28	TRBJ2-7	many	TRBD1	CASSPAGQGRNEQYF	TGTGCCAGCAGTCCCGCAGGACAGGGGCGGAACGAGCAGTACTTC
TRBV6-1	TRBJ2-7	-	-	CASSSDQRLTYEQYF	TGTGCCAGCAGTTCCGACCAGCGACTAACCTACGAGCAGTACTTC
TRBV28	TRBJ1-1	many	TRBD1	CASSSQGEAFF	TGTGCCAGCAGCTCACAGGGGGAAGCTTTCTTT
TRBV20-1	TRBJ1-5	-	TRBD1	CSAPSQGFQPQHF	TGCAGTGCTCCCTCACAGGGGTTTCAGCCCCAGCATTTT
TRBV20-1	TRBJ1-2	few	-	CSAVTGEGYTF	TGCAGTGCCGTGACAGGAGAAGGCTACACCTTC
TRBV19	TRBJ2-1	-	TRBD2	CASSSPHGREGRDEQFF	TGTGCCAGTAGTTCCCCCCACGGGCGGGAGGGCCGTGATGAGCAGTTCTTC
TRBV11-2	TRBJ2-1	many	TRBD2	CASSPRTSGFAGEQFF	TGTGCCAGCAGCCCCAGGACTAGCGGGTTTGCGGGTGAGCAGTTCTTC
TRBV20-1	TRBJ2-2	many	TRBD2	CSASPGGSTGELFF	TGCAGTGCTTCACCCGGCGGGAGTACCGGGGAGCTGTTTTTT
TRBV28	TRBJ2-5	many	-	CASSKSVGQRETQYF	TGTGCCAGCAGCAAGAGCGTGGGTCAGAGAGAGACCCAGTACTTC
TRBV28	TRBJ2-7	many	-	CASRDSGTYEQYF	TGTGCCAGCAGGGATAGCGGAACCTACGAGCAGTACTTC
TRBV12-3/TRBV12-4	TRBJ1-5	many	-	CASSPQGFPYSNQPQHF	TGTGCCAGCAGTCCTCAGGGGTTCCCTTATAGCAATCAGCCCCAGCATTTT
TRBV27	TRBJ1-1	many	-	CASSPLLFGNTEAFF	TGTGCCAGCAGTCCCCTCCTATTCGGGAACACTGAAGCTTTCTTT
TRBV6-1	TRBJ1-2	many	-	CASSATGPSNYGYTF	TGTGCCAGCAGTGCTACAGGCCCTTCTAACTATGGCTACACCTTC
TRBV9	TRBJ2-1	-	-	CASSVGGAHNEQFF	TGTGCCAGCAGCGTAGGCGGGGCCCACAATGAGCAGTTCTTC
TRBV29-1	TRBJ2-7	few	TRBD1	CSVLDRGGWDEQYF	TGCAGCGTGCTGGACAGGGGAGGATGGGACGAGCAGTACTTC
TRBV20-1	TRBJ1-5	many	-	CSAPRSSGQLGNQPQHF	TGCAGTGCCCCGCGGTCTTCTGGACAGTTGGGCAATCAGCCCCAGCATTTT
TRBV9	TRBJ2-2	many	TRBD1	CASSFGQGSTGELFF	TGTGCCAGCAGTTTTGGACAGGGGAGCACCGGGGAGCTGTTTTTT
TRBV27	TRBJ2-5	many	-	CASSLRWRETQYF	TGTGCCAGCAGTTTGAGGTGGAGGGAGACCCAGTACTTC
TRBV11-1	TRBJ2-1	-	TRBD2	CASSLAGGPWDEQFF	TGTGCCAGCAGCTTAGCGGGAGGGCCTTGGGATGAGCAGTTCTTC
TRBV30	TRBJ2-1	few	TRBD2	CAWVGLAGGRGEQFF	TGTGCCTGGGTGGGACTAGCGGGAGGGCGGGGTGAGCAGTTCTTC
TRBV27	TRBJ1-1	few	TRBD1	CASSSLSTGGNTEAFF	TGTGCCAGCAGTTCCCTATCTACAGGGGGGAACACTGAAGCTTTCTTT
TRBV30	TRBJ1-1	many	-	CALDLAGTNTEAFF	TGTGCCCTTGACCTGGCAGGGACCAACACTGAAGCTTTCTTT
TRBV6-1	TRBJ2-2	-	-	CASTLGGPGELFF	TGTGCCAGTACCTTAGGGGGTCCCGGGGAGCTGTTTTTT
TRBV2	TRBJ2-1	many	TRBD2	CASSLGGLAGADEQFF	TGTGCCAGCAGCCTCGGGGGCCTAGCGGGAGCGGATGAGCAGTTCTTC
TRBV11-2	TRBJ2-1	many	TRBD1	CASSVNPSQGRQFF	TGTGCCAGCAGCGTAAACCCGTCACAGGGGAGACAGTTCTTC
TRBV7-9	TRBJ2-1	-	TRBD2	CASSTRPGLPYNEQFF	TGTGCCAGCAGCACTCGACCGGGACTACCCTACAATGAGCAGTTCTTC
TRBV18	TRBJ2-2	few	-	CASSPGLVTGELFF	TGTGCCAGCTCACCGGGACTTGTCACCGGGGAGCTGTTTTTT
TRBV2	TRBJ2-5	many	-	CASSEEGNQETQYF	TGTGCCAGCAGTGAAGAGGGAAACCAAGAGACCCAGTACTTC
TRBV20-1	TRBJ2-1	-	-	CSLLRGSSYNEQFF	TGCAGTCTTCTGAGAGGGAGCTCCTACAATGAGCAGTTCTTC
TRBV6-5	TRBJ2-5	many	-	CASSYSGVAQQETQYF	TGTGCCAGCAGTTACTCGGGTGTGGCACAACAAGAGACCCAGTACTTC
TRBV6-6	TRBJ2-7	few	-	CASSYNLRGWEQYF	TGTGCCAGCAGTTACAATCTCAGGGGTTGGGAGCAGTACTTC
TRBV6-4	TRBJ1-5	-	-	CATARGGGQPQHF	TGTGCCACGGCACGGGGGGGGGGTCAGCCCCAGCATTTT
TRBV5-1	TRBJ1-2	-	TRBD1	CASSFGQGYYGYTF	TGCGCCAGCAGCTTCGGACAGGGTTACTATGGCTACACCTTC
TRBV7-9	TRBJ2-3	few	-	CASSPTWEWGTDTQYF	TGTGCCAGCAGCCCCACCTGGGAGTGGGGCACAGATACGCAGTATTTT
TRBV9	TRBJ1-6	-	-	CASSGDGISPTPLHF	TGTGCCAGCAGCGGGGACGGGATCTCCCCTACACCCCTCCACTTT
TRBV3-1	TRBJ2-7	many	TRBD2	CASSQFLAGDSYEQYF	TGTGCCAGCAGCCAGTTCCTAGCGGGAGACTCCTACGAGCAGTACTTC
TRBV29-1	TRBJ2-7	few	-	CSVKYADTYEQYF	TGCAGCGTGAAATATGCGGATACCTACGAGCAGTACTTC
TRBV9	TRBJ2-1	-	TRBD2	CASSRGGSGRYNEQFF	TGTGCCAGCAGCCGCGGGGGGAGCGGCAGATACAATGAGCAGTTCTTC
TRBV27	TRBJ2-1	-	TRBD2	CASRRTSGSLQFF	TGTGCCAGCCGGAGGACTAGCGGGAGTTTGCAGTTCTTC
TRBV10-3	TRBJ2-2	few	TRBD1	CAISEGQGVTGELFF	TGTGCCATCAGTGAGGGACAGGGAGTAACCGGGGAGCTGTTTTTT
TRBV29-1	TRBJ2-1	-	-	CSVEVVRDNEQFF	TGCAGCGTTGAAGTGGTGAGGGACAATGAGCAGTTCTTC
TRBV19	TRBJ1-1	-	-	CASSIDQDTEAFF	TGTGCCAGTAGTATAGATCAGGACACTGAAGCTTTCTTT